This TCR beta chain was observed in a study of regulatory T cells in long-lasting Graves disease. Time point here: newly diagnosed GD, antithyroid drugs for less than 3 months. Preparation of the TCR library used RNA extracted from PBMCs. Recruitment took place at an endocrinology department in Xi'an, China. In this sample, this clonotype turned up many times. For TCR beta, libraries came from iRepertoire HTBI primers and Arm-PCR of CDR3 regions. Original processing notes: Segment identification across samples yielded around 61 TRBV and roughly 15 TRBJ segments. TCRdb fed the multiplex PCR reads into MiXCR, producing one record per CDR3 protein. TCRdb, rather than the study authors, made the V and J calls. The sample has hundreds of thousands of distinct CDR3 sequences, over 15% seen once; the top ten hold just under 30%. Looked up from germline, CDR1 is SNHLY and CDR2 is FYNNEI. V gave up 4 bases and J gave up 4 bases, with 13 bases separating them. The CDR3 extends over 14 amino acids.

This sample was shared with a second study, whose subject was T cells in Graves' hyperthyroidism and ophthalmopathy. That work adds: With the HTBI primer set, the TCR CDR3 went through a first round of RT-PCR.

This TCR was sampled from a man aged 35 to 55 with Graves disease. This material consisted of peripheral blood mononuclear cells (PBMCs), taken at new diagnosis, from a patient treated with antithyroid drugs. The gene calls are TRBV2 and TRBJ1-2; D is ambiguous. Here the CDR3 reads CASSGVRPGYGYTF. Written as DNA, the CDR3 is TGTGCCAGCAGTGGGGTCAGACCGGGCTATGGCTACACCTTC.